Below are 3 T cell receptor beta chains sequenced from a single sample in a study of T cell clonotyping in hematopoietic cell transplantation. Produced via immunoSEQ multiplex PCR; TCRdb's table is partial and in-frame only. The table shows over 3,500 clones, with about 85% occurring only once. Specimen: peripheral blood mononuclear cells, collected 180 days after allogeneic stem cell transplant. The receptor set was obtained from a male patient aged 60 to 75 who had an allogeneic stem cell transplant from an unrelated donor, so T cells may come from the graft donor. Some clones in this sample may be carry-over from other donors' samples.

The V and J genes are TRBV6-6 and TRBJ2-7, with D possibly matching TRBD2 (6 bases). Trimming removed 7 bases at V and 2 bases at J, with 21 bases between. Germline V CDR1 and CDR2: MNHNY, SVGAGI (reference sequence). This CDR3 has 16 amino acids. This CDR3 is CASNLNSLAKPYEQYF. The CDR3 region has the DNA TGTGCCAGCAACTTGAACTCACTAGCCAAACCCTACGAGCAGTACTTC.

This clone has only one observation. The chain uses TRBV9 and TRBJ2-3, with D perhaps TRBD2 (5 bases). Germline assignment: CDR1 SGDLS and CDR2 YYNGEE. The CDR3 runs 14 residues. V lost 7 bases and J 0 bases, leaving 12 bases between the germline ends. The CDR3 DNA is TGTGCCAGCCGTGAGGGATCTAGCACAGATACGCAGTATTTT. Protein: CASREGSSTDTQYF.

This clone was seen just once. J is TRBJ2-1 and V is TRBV7-6; no clear D. This CDR3 has 13 amino acids. Germline CDR1 and CDR2: SGHVS and FNYEAQ. V was pared by 2 bases and J by 4 bases, with 6 bases between. Here the CDR3 reads CASSLQKYNEQFF. The CDR3 DNA is TGTGCCAGCAGCTTACAGAAATACAATGAGCAGTTCTTC.